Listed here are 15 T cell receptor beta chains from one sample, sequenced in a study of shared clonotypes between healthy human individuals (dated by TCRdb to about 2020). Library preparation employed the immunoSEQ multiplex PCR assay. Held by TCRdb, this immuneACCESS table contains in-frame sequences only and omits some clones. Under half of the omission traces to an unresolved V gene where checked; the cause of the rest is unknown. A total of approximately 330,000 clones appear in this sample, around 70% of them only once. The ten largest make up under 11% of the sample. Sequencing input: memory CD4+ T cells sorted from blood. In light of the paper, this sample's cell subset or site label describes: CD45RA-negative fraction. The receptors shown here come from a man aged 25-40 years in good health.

CDR3 DNA sequence: TGTGCCACATCGTGGGGGGGGAACACCGGGGAGCTGTTTTTT. Protein: CATSWGGNTGELFF. The V and J genes are TRBV19 and TRBJ2-2; 7 bases are a match to TRBD2. Germline V gives CDR1 LNHDA, CDR2 SQIVND (reference sequence). Trimming at V came to 10 bases and at J to 1 base, leaving 6 bases not matched to a gene. This CDR3 is 14 amino acids long.

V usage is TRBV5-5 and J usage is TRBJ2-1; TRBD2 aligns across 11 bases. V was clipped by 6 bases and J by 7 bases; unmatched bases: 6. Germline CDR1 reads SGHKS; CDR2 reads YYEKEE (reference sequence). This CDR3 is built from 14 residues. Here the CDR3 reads CASKLAGVGNEQFF. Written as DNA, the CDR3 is TGTGCCAGCAAACTAGCGGGAGTTGGTAATGAGCAGTTCTTC. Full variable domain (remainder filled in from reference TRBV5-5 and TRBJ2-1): DAGVTQSPTHLIKTRGQQVTLRCSPISGHKSVSWYQQVLGQGPQFIFQYYEKEERGRGNFPDRFSARQFPNYSSELNVNALLLGDSALYLCASKLAGVGNEQFFGPGTRLTVL.

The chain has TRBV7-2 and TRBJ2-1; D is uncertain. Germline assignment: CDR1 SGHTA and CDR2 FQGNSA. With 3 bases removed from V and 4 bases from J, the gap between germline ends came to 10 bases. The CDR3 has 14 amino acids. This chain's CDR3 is CASSFGPSYNEQFF. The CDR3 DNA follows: TGTGCCAGCAGCTTCGGGCCGTCTTACAATGAGCAGTTCTTC.

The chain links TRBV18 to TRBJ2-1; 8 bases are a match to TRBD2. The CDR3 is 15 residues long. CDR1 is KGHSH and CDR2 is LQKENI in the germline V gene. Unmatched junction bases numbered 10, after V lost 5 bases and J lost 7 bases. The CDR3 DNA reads TGTGCCAGCTCATCCGTGGGACTAGGTTTGAATGAGCAGTTCTTC. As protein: CASSSVGLGLNEQFF.

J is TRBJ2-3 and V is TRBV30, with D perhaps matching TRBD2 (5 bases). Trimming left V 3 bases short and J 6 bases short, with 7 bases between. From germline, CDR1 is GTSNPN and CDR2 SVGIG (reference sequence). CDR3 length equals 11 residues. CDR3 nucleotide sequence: TGTGCCTGGAGCTCGGGGGATACGCAGTATTTT. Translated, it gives CAWSSGDTQYF.

CDR3 loop: CASHNITGDYEQYF. The CDR3 DNA follows: TGCGCCAGTCACAATATAACAGGGGACTACGAGCAGTACTTC. This chain connects TRBV5-1 to TRBJ2-7, with 7 bases identical to TRBD1. V shed 8 bases and J 3 bases; nucleotides not matched to a gene: 11. Germline CDR1 and CDR2: SGHRS and YFSETQ. This CDR3 region has 14 residues.

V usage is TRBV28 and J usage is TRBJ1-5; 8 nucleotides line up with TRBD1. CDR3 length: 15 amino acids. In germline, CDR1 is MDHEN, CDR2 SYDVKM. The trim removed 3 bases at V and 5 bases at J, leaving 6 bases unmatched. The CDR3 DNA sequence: TGTGCCAGCAGTTTCCACAGGGGGGTTCATCAGCCCCAGCATTTT. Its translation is CASSFHRGVHQPQHF.

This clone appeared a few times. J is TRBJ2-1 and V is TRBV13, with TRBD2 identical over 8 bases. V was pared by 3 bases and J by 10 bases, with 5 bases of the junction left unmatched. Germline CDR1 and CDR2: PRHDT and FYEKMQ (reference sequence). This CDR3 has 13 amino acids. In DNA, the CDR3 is TGTGCCAGCAGCTTCACAACTAGCGGAGAGCAGTTCTTC. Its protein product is CASSFTTSGEQFF.

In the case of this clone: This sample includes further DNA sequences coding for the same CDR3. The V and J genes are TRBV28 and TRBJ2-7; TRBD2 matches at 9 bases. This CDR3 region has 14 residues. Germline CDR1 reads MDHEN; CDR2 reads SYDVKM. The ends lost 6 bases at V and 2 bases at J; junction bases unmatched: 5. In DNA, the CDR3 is TGTGCCAGCAGGACTAGCGGTCGGGCCTACGAGCAGTACTTC. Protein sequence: CASRTSGRAYEQYF.

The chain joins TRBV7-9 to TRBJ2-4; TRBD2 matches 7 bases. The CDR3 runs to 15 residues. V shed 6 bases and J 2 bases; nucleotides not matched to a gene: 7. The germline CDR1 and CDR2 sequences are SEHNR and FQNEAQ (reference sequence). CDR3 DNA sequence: TGTGCCAGCAGTCGGACTAGTGGGACCAAAAACATTCAGTACTTC. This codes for CASSRTSGTKNIQYF. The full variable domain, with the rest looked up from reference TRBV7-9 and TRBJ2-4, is DTGVSQNPRHKITKRGQNVTFRCDPISEHNRLYWYRQTLGQGPEFLTYFQNEAQLEKSRLLSDRFSAERPKGSFSTLEIQRTEQGDSAMYLCASSRTSGTKNIQYFGAGTRLSVL.

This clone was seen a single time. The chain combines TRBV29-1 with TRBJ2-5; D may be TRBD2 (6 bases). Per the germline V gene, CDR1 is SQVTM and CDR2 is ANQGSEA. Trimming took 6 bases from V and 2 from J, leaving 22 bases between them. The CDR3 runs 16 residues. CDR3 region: CSVLKHSTGEQETQYF. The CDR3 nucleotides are TGCAGCGTCCTGAAACACTCGACGGGAGAACAAGAGACCCAGTACTTC.

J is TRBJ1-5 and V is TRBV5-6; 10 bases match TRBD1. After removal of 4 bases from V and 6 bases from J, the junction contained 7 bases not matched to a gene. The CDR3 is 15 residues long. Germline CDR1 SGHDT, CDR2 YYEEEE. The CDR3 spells CASSVGDRGPQPQHF. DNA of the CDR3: TGTGCCAGCAGCGTGGGAGACAGGGGGCCTCAGCCCCAGCATTTT.

CDR3 coding DNA: TGTGCCAGCAGCCGAAGAGGGGGGGTGGCTGGCTATGGCTACACCTTC. Translating it yields CASSRRGGVAGYGYTF. The V gene is TRBV7-9, the J gene TRBJ1-2; the D gene is possibly TRBD1 (6 bases). CDR1 and CDR2 (germline): SEHNR, FQNEAQ (reference sequence). The CDR3 loop spans 16 amino acids. Trimming cost V 5 bases and J 4 bases, with 20 bases left between them.

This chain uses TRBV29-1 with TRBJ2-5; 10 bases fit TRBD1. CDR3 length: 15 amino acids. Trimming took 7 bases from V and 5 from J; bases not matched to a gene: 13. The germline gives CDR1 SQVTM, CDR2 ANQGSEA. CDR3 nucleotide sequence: TGCAGCGCCGAACAAGACAGGGGGCGCGCGGAGACCCAGTACTTC. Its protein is CSAEQDRGRAETQYF. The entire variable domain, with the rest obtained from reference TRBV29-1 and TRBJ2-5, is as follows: SAVISQKPSRDICQRGTSLTIQCQVDSQVTMMFWYRQQPGQSLTLIATANQGSEATYESGFVIDKFPISRPNLTFSTLTVSNMSPEDSSIYLCSAEQDRGRAETQYFGPGTRLLVL.

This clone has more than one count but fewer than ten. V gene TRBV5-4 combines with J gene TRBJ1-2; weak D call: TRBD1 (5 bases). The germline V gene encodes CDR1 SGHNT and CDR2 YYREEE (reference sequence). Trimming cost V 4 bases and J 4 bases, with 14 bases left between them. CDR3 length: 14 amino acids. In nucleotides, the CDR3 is TGTGCCAGCAGCGACAGAAAGAACATCTATGGCTACACCTTC. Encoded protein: CASSDRKNIYGYTF.